This TCR beta chain was obtained from a study of control samples from healthy donors and cancer patients. Between the trimmed V and J ends, which lost 9 bases and 4 bases, there was a span of 10 bases. Germline CDR1 MRHNA, CDR2 SNTAGT. CDR3 length: 13 residues. Here immunoSEQ multiplex PCR was the method, and the copy in TCRdb shows in-frame clones only, minus some. This table holds some 120,000 clones, 87% found once. The receptor was isolated from a man aged 18 to 29 in good health. This chain links TRBV6-4 with TRBJ2-6; tentatively, D is TRBD1 (6 bases). Material for sequencing was blood. Here the CDR3 DNA reads TGTGCCAGTGGGGACACCGGGGCCAACGTCCTGACTTTC. Translating it yields CASGDTGANVLTF.